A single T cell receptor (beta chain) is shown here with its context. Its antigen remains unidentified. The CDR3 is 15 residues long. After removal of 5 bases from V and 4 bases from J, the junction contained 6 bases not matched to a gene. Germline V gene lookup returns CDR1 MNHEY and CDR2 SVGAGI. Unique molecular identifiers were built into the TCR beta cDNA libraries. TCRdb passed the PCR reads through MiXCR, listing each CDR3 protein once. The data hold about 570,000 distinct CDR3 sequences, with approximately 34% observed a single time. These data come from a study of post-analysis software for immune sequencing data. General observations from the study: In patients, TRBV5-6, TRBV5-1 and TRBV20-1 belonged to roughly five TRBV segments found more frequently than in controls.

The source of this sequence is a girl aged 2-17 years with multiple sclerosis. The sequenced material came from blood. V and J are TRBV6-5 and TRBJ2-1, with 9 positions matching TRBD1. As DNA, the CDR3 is TGTGCCAGCAGTATGGACAGGGGCCCATACAATGAGCAGTTCTTC. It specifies CASSMDRGPYNEQFF.